This passage covers 3 T cell receptor beta chains from one sample sequenced in a study of chemoradiotherapy in HPV16-positive cancers. Sequenced by immunoSEQ multiplex PCR; TCRdb stores in-frame clones only, minus some. The sample shows over 2,000 clones, 65% to 85% of them seen only once. Sampling was done from a patient who underwent chemoradiotherapy. The receptors were sampled from a human donor with HPV-associated anogenital cancer.

This chain links TRBV11-2 with TRBJ1-1; D is unresolved. The V gene's germline CDR1 is SGHAT and CDR2 FQNNGV. This CDR3 is built from 14 residues. The germline V and J ends were trimmed by 5 bases and 0 bases, with 10 bases remaining between them. CDR3 sequence (DNA): TGTGCCAGCAGCGTGACGGTAATGAACACTGAAGCTTTCTTT. Protein sequence: CASSVTVMNTEAFF.

This clone came up once. The rearrangement links TRBV5-1 to TRBJ1-1; 10 bases line up with TRBD1. The length of the CDR3 is 16 residues. Unmatched junction bases numbered 13, after V lost 7 bases and J lost 4 bases. The germline gives CDR1 SGHRS, CDR2 YFSETQ. The chain's CDR3 is CASATGGVKRGTEAFF. The CDR3 DNA sequence: TGCGCCAGCGCGACAGGGGGCGTTAAACGGGGCACTGAAGCTTTCTTT.

V usage is TRBV7-8 and J usage is TRBJ1-4; D possibly corresponds to TRBD1 (6 bases). V was shortened by 5 bases and J by 8 bases, with 18 bases between the two germline ends. The CDR3 covers 15 residues. Germline CDR1 is SGHVS and CDR2 is FQNEAQ. The CDR3 DNA sequence: TGTGCCAGCAGCCAGAATACAGGGTGGGAAGAAAAACTGTTTTTT. Encoded protein: CASSQNTGWEEKLFF.